This T cell receptor (beta chain) was captured in a study of blood T cell repertoires in COVID-19. Overall study: Collection of acute and convalescent COVID-19 samples took place in the United States, Italy and Spain. T cells, B-cell-depleted T cells, or PBMCs provided the cDNA or gDNA that served as material.

In the original analysis: Amplified reference gene primers provided the basis for estimating nucleated cell counts. The assay was immunoSEQ multiplex PCR, and TCRdb's table has in-frame clones only and misses some. Clonal size and the V and J genes are those of that table, whereas D and trimming came from the DNA. The sample contains about 190,000 clones, about nine tenths of which appear only once. The CDR3 sequence is 14 residues long. V dropped 7 bases and J dropped 1 base, with 13 bases sitting between them. The germline CDR1 and CDR2 sequences are SGHTA and FQGNSA. The gene calls are TRBV7-2 and TRBJ1-1; D not certain. The TCR originated in a man in his forties or fifties with acute or convalescent COVID-19. Sequencing was carried out using peripheral blood. The CDR3 DNA reads as TGTGCCAGCAACGCAGCGAACCCGAACACTGAAGCTTTCTTT. Protein sequence: CASNAANPNTEAFF.